These 9 T cell receptor beta chains share one sample of origin, sequenced in a study of cytomegalovirus exposure and HLA in healthy donors. A multiplex PCR was run with 60 Vbeta primers and 13 Jbeta primers. The data were produced by immunoSEQ multiplex PCR, yet TCRdb's version contains in-frame clones alone and is incomplete. The table includes approximately 150,000 clones, around 80% detected once. The specimen was PBMCs. Receptor source: a man younger than 35 in good health and CMV-seropositive.

The V and J genes are TRBV6-1 and TRBJ2-7; 8 nucleotides match TRBD2. This CDR3 has 14 amino acids. Germline V gene lookup returns CDR1 MNHNS and CDR2 SASEGT. Unmatched junction bases numbered 5, after V lost 6 bases and J lost 1 base. CDR3 sequence: CASRAVAGSYEQYF. For the CDR3, the DNA is TGTGCCAGCAGAGCTGTAGCGGGGTCCTACGAGCAGTACTTC.

This chain uses TRBV25-1 with TRBJ2-7; TRBD1 matches at 7 bases. V was clipped by 6 bases and J by 3 bases; unmatched bases: 5. Germline CDR1 MGHDK, CDR2 SYGVNS. This CDR3 has 13 amino acids. The CDR3 DNA follows: TGTGCCAGCAGCCGGGCAGGGGGCTACGAGCAGTACTTC. Amino acids: CASSRAGGYEQYF.

In its sample, this clone was seen once. The V and J genes are TRBV29-1 and TRBJ2-5; 7 bases map to TRBD1. Losses at the gene ends were 4 bases for V and 1 base for J; bases not matched to a gene: 9. The germline gives CDR1 SQVTM, CDR2 ANQGSEA. The CDR3 has 15 amino acids. CDR3 sequence reads: CSVADRVHPQETQYF. In DNA form, the CDR3 reads TGCAGCGTTGCTGACAGGGTCCACCCCCAAGAGACCCAGTACTTC.

The rearrangement uses TRBV27 and TRBJ2-7; 8 bases agree with TRBD1. Per the germline V gene, CDR1 is MNHEY and CDR2 is SMNVEV (reference sequence). The length of the CDR3 is 16 residues. The junction had 10 bases not matched to a gene; V was cut back by 4 bases and J by 2 bases. The CDR3 spells CASSSPGQGSAYEQYF. In nucleotides, the CDR3 is TGTGCCAGCAGTTCCCCTGGACAGGGCAGCGCCTACGAGCAGTACTTC.

This chain links TRBV7-9 with TRBJ2-3; perhaps TRBD2 as D (6 bases). From germline, CDR1 is SEHNR and CDR2 FQNEAQ (reference sequence). This CDR3 has 13 residues. The germline V and J ends were trimmed by 5 bases and 5 bases, with 11 bases remaining between them. This chain's CDR3 is CASSPLGGDTQYF. The CDR3 nucleotides read TGTGCCAGCAGCCCTCTGGGAGGAGATACGCAGTATTTT.

The chain uses TRBV18 and TRBJ2-5, with D possibly TRBD1 on 5 matching bases. Germline CDR1 reads KGHSH; CDR2 reads LQKENI. V lost 6 bases and J lost 5, with 13 bases in between. This CDR3 has 13 amino acids. The CDR3 is CASSRGRGETQYF. The CDR3 bases are TGTGCCAGCTCTAGGGGTCGTGGGGAGACCCAGTACTTC. Full variable domain (rest looked up from reference TRBV18 and TRBJ2-5): NAGVMQNPRHLVRRRGQEARLRCSPMKGHSHVYWYRQLPEEGLKFMVYLQKENIIDESGMPKERFSAEFPKEGPSILRIQQVVRGDSAAYFCASSRGRGETQYFGPGTRLLVL.

This chain joins TRBV29-1 and TRBJ2-1, with D possibly being TRBD2 (5 bases). Germline V gene lookup returns CDR1 SQVTM and CDR2 ANQGSEA. Trimming shortened V by 3 bases and J by 0 bases, and 9 bases separated the two germline ends. CDR3 length: 14 amino acids. The CDR3 DNA is TGCAGCGTTGAGCTCGGGGACTCCTACAATGAGCAGTTCTTC. It specifies CSVELGDSYNEQFF.

The chain links TRBV7-9 to TRBJ2-1, with 7 positions matching TRBD2. Per the germline V gene, CDR1 is SEHNR and CDR2 is FQNEAQ (reference sequence). V gave up 5 bases and J gave up 9 bases; unmatched junction bases: 7. This CDR3 is 13 amino acids long. The CDR3 coding sequence is TGTGCCAGCAGCCTGGCTAGCGGCGGTGAGCAGTTCTTC. It codes for CASSLASGGEQFF.

This chain joins TRBV6-5 and TRBJ1-5, with TRBD1 as a possible D gene (5 bases). V gave up 6 bases and J gave up 0 bases, with 9 bases separating them. CDR1 MNHEY and CDR2 SVGAGI come from the germline V gene. CDR3 length equals 14 residues. The CDR3 loop reads CASSQGVSNQPQHF. For the CDR3, the DNA is TGTGCCAGCAGCCAAGGGGTTAGCAATCAGCCCCAGCATTTT.